This TCR beta chain was found in a study of esophageal squamous cell carcinoma under preoperative chemotherapy. Whole-study findings and limits: Peripheral T cells showed a significant TCR diversity increase after chemotherapy, unlike tumor-infiltrating lymphocytes. Paclitaxel-nedaplatin therapy caused immediate, substantial clonotype frequency changes. After treatment, tumor-infiltrating lymphocytes apparently came partly from blood T cells.

About this clonotype itself: Its specificity is unknown.

V was cut by 5 bases and J by 1 base, with 20 bases left in between. This CDR3 is 17 amino acids long. The germline V gene has CDR1 MNHEY and CDR2 SMNVEV (reference sequence). TCRdb re-analysed the PCR reads in MiXCR, keeping a single row per CDR3 protein. The sample lists 32,000 or so distinct CDR3 sequences; around 49% were seen once. The time point: after preoperative PTX-NDP chemotherapy. Before surgery, patients were given preoperative paclitaxel-nedaplatin chemotherapy. The TCR originated in a human donor with esophageal squamous cell carcinoma. The donor label of this sample is uncertain. This material was acquired from a patient given preoperative chemotherapy. The genes are TRBV27 and TRBJ2-5; tentative D call: TRBD2 (6 bases). The CDR3 DNA reads as TGTGCCAGCAGTGCGGGGCAAGGGGCCCGACCCCAAGAGACCCAGTACTTC. This gives the protein CASSAGQGARPQETQYF.